The 12 T cell receptor beta chains below were found in one sample sequenced in a study of blood T cell repertoires in COVID-19. The data were produced by immunoSEQ multiplex PCR, yet TCRdb's version contains in-frame clones alone and is incomplete. This table holds 150,000 to 200,000 clones, 75% to 95% found once. Source material: peripheral blood. These receptors were taken from a man over 45 with acute or convalescent COVID-19.

The gene calls are TRBV3-1 (or the pseudogene TRBV3-2) and TRBJ1-1; the D is unclear. This CDR3 contains 15 residues. V was shortened by 0 bases and J by 1 base, with 9 bases between the two germline ends. The germline V gene has CDR1 LGHDT and CDR2 YNNKEL (reference sequence). The DNA for the CDR3 is TGTGCCAGCAGCCAAGATCGACTGGGGAACACTGAAGCTTTCTTT. This codes for CASSQDRLGNTEAFF.

The chain carries TRBV18 and TRBJ2-5, with a possible D match to TRBD2 (5 bases). The V gene's germline CDR1 is KGHSH and CDR2 LQKENI. This CDR3 has 15 amino acids. Trimming pared 0 bases from V and 5 bases from J, leaving 13 bases between. In DNA, the CDR3 is TGTGCCAGCTCACCACCGGCTAGCCGGAGGGAGACCCAGTACTTC. It is translated as CASSPPASRRETQYF.

The chain carries TRBV11-2 and TRBJ1-2; 7 positions match TRBD1. CDR1 is SGHAT, CDR2 FQNNGV, per germline. Losses at the gene ends were 5 bases for V and 11 bases for J; bases not matched to a gene: 8. The CDR3 has 12 residues. The CDR3 reads CASSPQGVLYTF. DNA for the CDR3: TGTGCCAGCAGCCCCCAGGGGGTACTGTACACCTTC.

The rearrangement uses TRBV6-1 and TRBJ2-3, with a weak D call TRBD1 (5 bases). Per germline, CDR1 MNHNS and CDR2 SASEGT. The V gene lost 1 base and the J gene lost 2 bases, with 7 bases spanning the gap. The CDR3 is made up of 14 amino acids. CDR3 sequence: CASSEVDNTDTQYF. DNA of the CDR3: TGTGCCAGCAGTGAAGTGGACAACACAGATACGCAGTATTTT.

To note about this clone: This specimen includes other DNA sequences encoding the same CDR3. CDR3 amino acids: CAWSVRGNQPQHF. CDR3 DNA sequence: TGTGCCTGGAGTGTACGGGGTAATCAGCCCCAGCATTTT. The rearrangement joins TRBV30 to TRBJ1-5; D ambiguous. The CDR3 has 13 amino acids. Per germline, CDR1 GTSNPN and CDR2 SVGIG (reference sequence). V gave up 0 bases and J gave up 4 bases, with 7 bases separating them.

V gene TRBV28 combines with J gene TRBJ1-4, with D possibly being TRBD1 (5 bases). V gave up 8 bases and J gave up 10 bases, with 17 bases separating them. The CDR3 consists of 13 residues. Germline CDR1 reads MDHEN; CDR2 reads SYDVKM. This CDR3 is CASRVGGDAKLFF. The CDR3 bases are TGTGCCAGCCGAGTCGGGGGGGACGCAAAACTGTTTTTT. Based on the CDR3 plus reference TRBV28 and TRBJ1-4, the full variable domain is DVKVTQSSRYLVKRTGEKVFLECVQDMDHENMFWYRQDPGLGLRLIYFSYDVKMKEKGDIPEGYSVSREKKERFSLILESASTNQTSMYLCASRVGGDAKLFFGSGTQLSVL.

This chain links TRBV28 with TRBJ2-7; TRBD1 matches 7 bases. Germline-derived CDR1 and CDR2 are MDHEN and SYDVKM. This CDR3 comprises 14 residues. Trimming took 0 bases from V and 5 from J; bases not matched to a gene: 4. The CDR3 region has the DNA TGTGCCAGCAGTTTATGGGGACAGATGAACGAGCAGTACGTC. The encoded protein is CASSLWGQMNEQYV.

The rearrangement uses TRBV27 and TRBJ2-1; 11 bases align to TRBD2. Losses at the gene ends were 3 bases for V and 4 bases for J; bases not matched to a gene: 5. CDR3 length: 16 residues. CDR1 and CDR2 from the germline V gene are MNHEY and SMNVEV (reference sequence). The chain's CDR3 is CASSFYSGGGYNEQFF. CDR3 DNA sequence: TGTGCCAGCAGTTTCTATAGCGGGGGGGGATACAATGAGCAGTTCTTC.

The chain carries TRBV4-1 and TRBJ1-5; TRBD1 aligns across 7 bases. CDR3 length equals 16 residues. Germline trimming cut 3 bases from V and 3 bases from J; bases unmatched to any gene: 8. Germline V gene lookup returns CDR1 MGHRA and CDR2 YSYEKL. CDR3 DNA: TGCGCCAGCAGCCATCCTGAACAGGGGAACAATCAGCCCCAGCATTTT. This codes for CASSHPEQGNNQPQHF.

V usage is TRBV5-1 and J usage is TRBJ1-3; TRBD1 matches 8 bases. With 1 base clipped from V and 3 bases from J, the junction kept 3 bases outside the gene matches. CDR3 length equals 15 residues. The germline V gene encodes CDR1 SGHRS and CDR2 YFSETQ. The CDR3 here is CASSLQGANGNTIYF. CDR3 sequence (DNA): TGCGCCAGCAGCTTGCAGGGGGCGAATGGAAACACCATATATTTT.

The chain links TRBV9 to TRBJ2-2; D is unresolved. V gave up 0 bases and J gave up 7 bases, with 4 bases separating them. CDR1 and CDR2 from the germline V gene are SGDLS and YYNGEE. The CDR3 covers 12 residues. CDR3 region: CASSVVFGELFF. In nucleotides, the CDR3 is TGTGCCAGCAGCGTAGTCTTCGGGGAGCTGTTTTTT.

This clone showed up just once. The rearrangement links TRBV28 to TRBJ2-2; 11 bases are shared with TRBD2. The germline V gene encodes CDR1 MDHEN and CDR2 SYDVKM. After removal of 8 bases from V and 5 bases from J, the junction contained 7 bases not matched to a gene. The CDR3 is 15 residues long. CDR3 amino acids: CASLALAGGTGELFF. The CDR3 DNA reads TGTGCCAGCCTCGCTCTAGCGGGAGGTACCGGGGAGCTGTTTTTT.